A selection of T cell receptor beta chains follows, all from one sample in a study of T cell changes during pregnancy in multiple sclerosis. TCRdb's copy holds only in-frame clones and misses some; the assay was immunoSEQ multiplex PCR. The profile covers 70,000 to 85,000 clones, with around 92% appearing a single time and 1.4% taken by the ten largest. This material consisted of peripheral blood, taken before pregnancy. These receptors all come from a female donor with multiple sclerosis, enrolled in a pregnancy study. The conserved cysteine and the conserved F or W are not part of the CDR3 here. Each record gives: CDR3 length, J gene, clone size, V gene, CDR3 protein. Clone size appears in some rows only: once, few, many, or a class for an expanded clone.

cdr3_length: 13
j_call: TRBJ1-6
clone_size: .
v_call: TRBV19
cdr3_aa: ASSGQSSYNSPLH

cdr3_length: 12
j_call: TRBJ1-1
clone_size: .
v_call: TRBV6-6
cdr3_aa: ASSYSSRGPEAF

cdr3_length: 16
j_call: TRBJ2-3
clone_size: .
v_call: TRBV9
cdr3_aa: ASSPLGGIAGTTDTQY

cdr3_length: 14
j_call: TRBJ2-7
clone_size: .
v_call: TRBV11-2
cdr3_aa: ASSLESRTASYEQY

cdr3_length: 16
j_call: TRBJ1-5
clone_size: .
v_call: TRBV28
cdr3_aa: ASSLPFLDSKGNQPQH

cdr3_length: 12
j_call: TRBJ1-2
clone_size: .
v_call: TRBV7-9
cdr3_aa: ASTPLVRGNGYT

cdr3_length: 12
j_call: TRBJ1-2
clone_size: .
v_call: TRBV15
cdr3_aa: ATSRAGELSGYT

cdr3_length: 13
j_call: TRBJ1-1
clone_size: .
v_call: TRBV6-6
cdr3_aa: ASSYLDSLNTEAF

cdr3_length: 12
j_call: TRBJ1-2
clone_size: .
v_call: TRBV19
cdr3_aa: ASSLAGADYGYT

cdr3_length: 13
j_call: TRBJ1-1
clone_size: .
v_call: TRBV13
cdr3_aa: ASSAPGTGGTEAF

cdr3_length: 14
j_call: TRBJ1-2
clone_size: .
v_call: TRBV4-1
cdr3_aa: ASSHKRTELPFGYT

cdr3_length: 15
j_call: TRBJ1-1
clone_size: .
v_call: TRBV9
cdr3_aa: ASSVDPVGGVNTEAF

cdr3_length: 13
j_call: TRBJ2-7
clone_size: .
v_call: TRBV15
cdr3_aa: ATSRATGGPHEQY

cdr3_length: 13
j_call: TRBJ2-3
clone_size: .
v_call: TRBV11-1
cdr3_aa: ASSLPAGGTDTQY

cdr3_length: 15
j_call: TRBJ2-3
clone_size: .
v_call: TRBV4-2
cdr3_aa: ASSGWDSLTSTDTQY

cdr3_length: 13
j_call: TRBJ2-5
clone_size: .
v_call: TRBV18
cdr3_aa: ASSPPDGRLETQY

cdr3_length: 12
j_call: TRBJ2-7
clone_size: .
v_call: TRBV14
cdr3_aa: ASSLSGPFYEQY

cdr3_length: 13
j_call: TRBJ2-5
clone_size: .
v_call: TRBV5-1
cdr3_aa: ASSLQGVSQETQY

cdr3_length: 12
j_call: TRBJ2-1
clone_size: .
v_call: TRBV15
cdr3_aa: ATSTGQGVNEQF

cdr3_length: 13
j_call: TRBJ2-7
clone_size: .
v_call: TRBV5-4
cdr3_aa: ASSLGGQGIYEQY

cdr3_length: 12
j_call: TRBJ1-5
clone_size: .
v_call: TRBV10-3
cdr3_aa: AIGTGDSNQPQH

cdr3_length: 13
j_call: TRBJ2-1
clone_size: few
v_call: TRBV6-4
cdr3_aa: ASSDGTAGGDEQF

cdr3_length: 11
j_call: TRBJ1-4
clone_size: .
v_call: TRBV5-6
cdr3_aa: ASSPRTAEKLF

cdr3_length: 14
j_call: TRBJ2-3
clone_size: .
v_call: TRBV6-1
cdr3_aa: ASSAKQGSLGDTQY

cdr3_length: 12
j_call: TRBJ2-7
clone_size: .
v_call: TRBV7-3
cdr3_aa: ASSATGGGYEQY

cdr3_length: 12
j_call: TRBJ1-5
clone_size: .
v_call: TRBV25-1
cdr3_aa: ASSASGGGQPQH

cdr3_length: 14
j_call: TRBJ2-3
clone_size: .
v_call: TRBV5-1
cdr3_aa: ASSWGSTGSTDTQY

cdr3_length: 11
j_call: TRBJ2-7
clone_size: .
v_call: TRBV7-9
cdr3_aa: ASSLRQGYEQY

cdr3_length: 11
j_call: TRBJ1-1
clone_size: few
v_call: TRBV29-1
cdr3_aa: SVVPGGLTEAF

cdr3_length: 14
j_call: TRBJ1-5
clone_size: .
v_call: TRBV18
cdr3_aa: ASSPTGTGVNQPQH

cdr3_length: 13
j_call: TRBJ1-4
clone_size: .
v_call: TRBV4-1
cdr3_aa: ASSQAEATNEKLF

cdr3_length: 13
j_call: TRBJ1-6
clone_size: .
v_call: TRBV19
cdr3_aa: ASSISRDRNSPLH

cdr3_length: 16
j_call: TRBJ2-7
clone_size: .
v_call: TRBV15
cdr3_aa: ATSRARQGRVGDYEQY

cdr3_length: 10
j_call: TRBJ1-2
clone_size: once
v_call: TRBV11-2
cdr3_aa: ASSLSDYGYT

cdr3_length: 11
j_call: TRBJ1-2
clone_size: .
v_call: TRBV7-3
cdr3_aa: ASSFGTGGGYT

cdr3_length: 11
j_call: TRBJ2-1
clone_size: .
v_call: TRBV29-1
cdr3_aa: SAGTPIVNEQF

cdr3_length: 14
j_call: TRBJ1-5
clone_size: .
v_call: TRBV15
cdr3_aa: ATSRALQGMHQPQH

cdr3_length: 12
j_call: TRBJ1-5
clone_size: few
v_call: TRBV30
cdr3_aa: AWSVRGGRQPQH

cdr3_length: 15
j_call: TRBJ1-2
clone_size: .
v_call: TRBV19
cdr3_aa: ASRAGTGGLGLYGYT